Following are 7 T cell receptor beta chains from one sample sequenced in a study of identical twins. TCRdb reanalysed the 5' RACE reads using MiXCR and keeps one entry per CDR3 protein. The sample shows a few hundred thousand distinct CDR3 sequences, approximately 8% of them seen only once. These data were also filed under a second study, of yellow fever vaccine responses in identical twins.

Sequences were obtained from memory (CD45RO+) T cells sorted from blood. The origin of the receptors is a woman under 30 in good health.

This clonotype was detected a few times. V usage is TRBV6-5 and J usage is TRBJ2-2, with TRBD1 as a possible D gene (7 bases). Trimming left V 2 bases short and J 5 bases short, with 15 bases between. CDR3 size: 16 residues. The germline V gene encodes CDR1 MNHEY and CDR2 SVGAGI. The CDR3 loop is CASSYPRQGGTGELFF. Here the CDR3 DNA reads TGTGCCAGCAGTTACCCACGACAGGGAGGTACCGGGGAGCTGTTTTTT.

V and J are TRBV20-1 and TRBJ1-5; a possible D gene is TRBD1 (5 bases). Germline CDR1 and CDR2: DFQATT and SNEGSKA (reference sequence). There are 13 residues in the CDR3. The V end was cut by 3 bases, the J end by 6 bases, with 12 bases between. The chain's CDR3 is CSASSREVQPQHF. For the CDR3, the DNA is TGCAGTGCTAGTTCCAGGGAAGTTCAGCCCCAGCATTTT.

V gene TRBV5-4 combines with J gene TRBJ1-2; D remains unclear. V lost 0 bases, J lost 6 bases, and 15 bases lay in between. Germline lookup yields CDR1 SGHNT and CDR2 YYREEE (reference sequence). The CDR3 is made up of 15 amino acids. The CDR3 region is CASSLEDGLSDGYTF. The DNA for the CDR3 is TGTGCCAGCAGCTTGGAGGATGGGTTGAGTGATGGCTACACCTTC.

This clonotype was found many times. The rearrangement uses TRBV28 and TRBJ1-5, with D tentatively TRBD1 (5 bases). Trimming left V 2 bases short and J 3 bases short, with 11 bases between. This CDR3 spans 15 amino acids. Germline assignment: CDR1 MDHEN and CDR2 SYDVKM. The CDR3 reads CASSLGDGYNQPQHF. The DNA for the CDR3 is TGTGCCAGCAGTTTAGGGGACGGCTACAATCAGCCCCAGCATTTT.

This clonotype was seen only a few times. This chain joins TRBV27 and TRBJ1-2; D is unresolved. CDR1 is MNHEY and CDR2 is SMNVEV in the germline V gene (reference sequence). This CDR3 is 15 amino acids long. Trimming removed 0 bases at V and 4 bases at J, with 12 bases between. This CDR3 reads CASSLSAADLYGYTF. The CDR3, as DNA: TGTGCCAGCAGTTTATCGGCGGCAGACCTCTATGGCTACACCTTC.

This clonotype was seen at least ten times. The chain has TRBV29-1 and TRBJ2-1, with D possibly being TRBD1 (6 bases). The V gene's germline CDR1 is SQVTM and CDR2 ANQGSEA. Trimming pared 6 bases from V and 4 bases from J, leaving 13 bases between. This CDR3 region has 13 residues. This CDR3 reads CSVGQPQYNEQFF. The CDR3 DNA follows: TGCAGCGTCGGACAGCCCCAATACAATGAGCAGTTCTTC.

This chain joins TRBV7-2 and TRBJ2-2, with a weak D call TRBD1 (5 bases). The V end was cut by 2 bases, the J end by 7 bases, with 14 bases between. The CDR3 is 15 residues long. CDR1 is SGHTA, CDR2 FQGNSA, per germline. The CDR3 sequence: CASSLWRRENGELFF. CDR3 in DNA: TGTGCCAGCAGCTTATGGCGCAGGGAAAACGGGGAGCTGTTTTTT. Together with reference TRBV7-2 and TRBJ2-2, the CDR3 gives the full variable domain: GAGVSQSPSNKVTEKGKDVELRCDPISGHTALYWYRQSLGQGLEFLIYFQGNSAPDKSGLPSDRFSAERTGGSVSTLTIQRTQQEDSAVYLCASSLWRRENGELFFGEGSRLTVL.